This T cell receptor beta chain derives from a study of Graves' ophthalmopathy and Graves' hyperthyroidism listed by TCRdb under 2018. As for the study more broadly: A patient counted as having stable hyperthyroidism if there was no progression to ophthalmopathy within 18 months of follow-up. TCR beta repertoire signatures were used to distinguish Graves' ophthalmopathy from Graves' hyperthyroidism and to predict progression to ophthalmopathy. In total, 135 blood samples were TCR-sequenced: approximately 42 ophthalmopathy, approximately 75 hyperthyroidism and approximately 17 hyperthyroidism-to-ophthalmopathy patients. To explore V-J signatures that separate ophthalmopathy from hyperthyroidism, a discovery set of about a hundred patients was enrolled, consisting of under 50 with ophthalmopathy and approximately 60 with stable hyperthyroidism. The independent validation cohort included 18 to 20 hyperthyroidism patients plus 17 patients who later progressed from hyperthyroidism to ophthalmopathy. In more than five hyperthyroidism patients, the T-cell repertoires found in thyroid tissue were compared with those found in blood. Following sample collection, hyperthyroidism patients were given methimazole at a starting dose of 30 mg daily, and ophthalmopathy patients were given high-dose intravenous methylprednisolone.

TCR beta CDR3 regions were amplified from RNA transcripts for repertoire sequencing. A first-round RT-PCR used HTBI primers with the Qiagen OneStep RT-PCR kit, followed by a second-round multiplex PCR, size selection and purification. Sequencing of the libraries was carried out on an Illumina HiSeq2000 in paired-end mode with 100 bp reads. The published analysis was carried out like this. SOAPnuke was used for read processing, and reads with adapters, uncalled bases, a mean Phred below 15, or no exact constant-primer or identifier match were discarded. COPE v1.2.5 was used to merge high-quality paired reads. Unique nucleotide sequences were defined as clonotypes and aligned to IMGT TRB V, D and J references using MiTCR v1.1. The analysis was limited to V-J combinations with a frequency above 0.0001, which together covered 99.2% of repertoires. For each V-J combination, a TCR clonal expansion and chaos score was defined as the ratio of F50 clonal expansion to chaos observed in the TCRdist matrix. Features were reduced by Welch's t-statistics and random forest to approximately 13 V-J combinations, which fed a naive Bayes classifier. The Morisita-Horn index was used to measure how similar the thyroid and blood repertoires were. The public sequencing data were trimmed at Q25 with fastp and processed into clonotypes with MiXCR by TCRdb, which kept only in-frame beta chains. Rows are unified per CDR3 protein, each entry keeping the most common DNA and genes. In this record, the V and J calls reflect TCRdb's handling and not the investigators' own analysis. The sample table records more than 1,000,000 distinct CDR3 sequences; 35% to 45% of these occur just once. In total, the top ten clones hold over 8.5% of the sample.

Patients with hyperthyroidism were aged 18 to 65 years, had been newly diagnosed, and had a disease duration of less than 2 months. Patients with other autoimmune diseases, uncontrolled infections, pregnancy or lactation were excluded from the study. Diagnosis was based on clinical symptoms, serum thyroxine, TRAb, thyroid ultrasound and orbital computed tomography. Total RNA was extracted with Trizol reagent and quality-checked on an Agilent 2100 Bioanalyzer. Study-wide findings and limitations: In validation, the model predicted ophthalmopathy progression with over 60% sensitivity and around 72% specificity; approximately 12 predicted patients were CT-confirmed with GO in a median of about 7.1 months. Sample size was not predetermined statistically, and investigators were not blinded to group allocation. The 13-signature model separated ophthalmopathy from stable hyperthyroidism with 85% to 90% sensitivity and almost 84% specificity in cross-validation, and 80%/75% in the test set. Most expanded thyroid clonotypes with frequency above 0.001 were also detected in blood, suggesting blood repertoires may reflect the thyroid immune response.

Spanning cysteine to phenylalanine, the CDR3 consists of 14 amino acids. The retained sequence is limited to the CDR3, 42 bases, with the frame set at the first base. The germline V gene encodes CDR1 WSHSY and CDR2 SAAADI. This clonotype was seen many times. The clone's antigen remains unknown. The junction departs from germline at one end; a sequencing error may be responsible. This TCR was recovered from an adult man with Graves' hyperthyroidism. Sequencing was carried out using peripheral blood or thyroid tissue (not recorded which). In this chain, TRBV10-2 is recombined with TRBJ1-2; perhaps TRBD1 is the D gene, with 5 bases matching. The DNA sequence is as follows: TGTGCCAGCAGCCCTGGACAACTTAACTATGGCTACACCTTC. Its translation is CASSPGQLNYGYTF.